A selection of T cell receptor beta chains follows, all from one sample in a study of human T cells and chemical hapten exposure. TCRdb ran MiXCR on the RACE reads and lists one entry per CDR3 protein. The top ten clones hold under 7% of a sample with roughly 190,000 distinct CDR3 sequences, about 20% of them seen once. The specimen comprised whole blood, sampled in connection with sensitization to the hapten diphenylcyclopropenone (DPC). All receptors come from a woman aged 45-65 years with alopecia areata. Some clones in this sample may be carry-over from other donors' samples. Each CDR3 is given without its conserved first and last residue. Fields, in order: J gene, V gene, clone size, CDR3 protein. Only some rows state a clone size, as once, few, many or a class for expanded clones.

J gene: TRBJ2-2; V gene: TRBV12-3/TRBV12-4; clone size: NA; CDR3 protein: AIGDLAPGELF
J gene: TRBJ2-1; V gene: TRBV12-3/TRBV12-4; clone size: few; CDR3 protein: ASSLGSLGAGEANEQF
J gene: TRBJ1-4; V gene: TRBV5-1; clone size: NA; CDR3 protein: ASSLGLYPTNEKLF
J gene: TRBJ2-1; V gene: TRBV11-2; clone size: few; CDR3 protein: ASSPGTSGINEQF
J gene: TRBJ2-3; V gene: TRBV6-5; clone size: NA; CDR3 protein: ASRLVASTDTQY
J gene: TRBJ2-7; V gene: TRBV3-1; clone size: NA; CDR3 protein: ASSQTPGQAYEQY
J gene: TRBJ2-7; V gene: TRBV15; clone size: few; CDR3 protein: ATSRGQAGEREQY
J gene: TRBJ2-3; V gene: TRBV10-3; clone size: many; CDR3 protein: AISESPGTGTDTQY
J gene: TRBJ1-2; V gene: TRBV7-2; clone size: NA; CDR3 protein: ASSSPDLANYGYT
J gene: TRBJ1-2; V gene: TRBV6-2/TRBV6-3; clone size: NA; CDR3 protein: ASSNGQGGQGYT
J gene: TRBJ1-5; V gene: TRBV19; clone size: few; CDR3 protein: ASSINEEIQPQH
J gene: TRBJ2-2; V gene: TRBV10-3; clone size: few; CDR3 protein: AISRTSMTGELF
J gene: TRBJ1-1; V gene: TRBV7-8; clone size: NA; CDR3 protein: ASSLSTGVMNTEAF
J gene: TRBJ2-5; V gene: TRBV12-5; clone size: few; CDR3 protein: ASGFGDSKETQY
J gene: TRBJ1-1; V gene: TRBV20-1; clone size: NA; CDR3 protein: SARDPMNTEAF
J gene: TRBJ1-1; V gene: TRBV20-1; clone size: many; CDR3 protein: SARTGTKNTEAF
J gene: TRBJ2-7; V gene: TRBV6-2/TRBV6-3; clone size: few; CDR3 protein: ASSYSFPEQY
J gene: TRBJ1-3; V gene: TRBV7-9; clone size: NA; CDR3 protein: ASSLIRAAGTIY
J gene: TRBJ1-2; V gene: TRBV29-1; clone size: NA; CDR3 protein: SVGTPLVRGYT
J gene: TRBJ1-1; V gene: TRBV7-2; clone size: NA; CDR3 protein: ASSLEPRRTEAF
J gene: TRBJ1-3; V gene: TRBV4-2; clone size: NA; CDR3 protein: ASSQEDRGKGAIY
J gene: TRBJ2-6; V gene: TRBV14; clone size: NA; CDR3 protein: ASSQWGANVLT
J gene: TRBJ2-3; V gene: TRBV5-1; clone size: NA; CDR3 protein: ASSSAQGAADTQY
J gene: TRBJ2-7; V gene: TRBV11-2; clone size: few; CDR3 protein: ASSSGLLNSEQY
J gene: TRBJ2-7; V gene: TRBV6-5; clone size: few; CDR3 protein: ASGQGDSYEQY
J gene: TRBJ2-2; V gene: TRBV7-9; clone size: few; CDR3 protein: ASSDLAGELF
J gene: TRBJ2-3; V gene: TRBV28; clone size: few; CDR3 protein: ASSLLSLATDTQY
J gene: TRBJ1-2; V gene: TRBV25-1; clone size: many; CDR3 protein: ASSLDSYGYT
J gene: TRBJ2-2; V gene: TRBV29-1; clone size: few; CDR3 protein: SVVDREYTRELF
J gene: TRBJ2-7; V gene: TRBV12-3/TRBV12-4; clone size: NA; CDR3 protein: ASSRGGSGRMYEQY
J gene: TRBJ1-4; V gene: TRBV30; clone size: few; CDR3 protein: AWGPGHFNEKLF
J gene: TRBJ2-7; V gene: TRBV29-1; clone size: few; CDR3 protein: SGGVAGGEQY
J gene: TRBJ2-3; V gene: TRBV20-1; clone size: NA; CDR3 protein: SAFVADTQY
J gene: TRBJ2-5; V gene: TRBV29-1; clone size: few; CDR3 protein: SVLTSGRETQY
J gene: TRBJ2-5; V gene: TRBV6-5; clone size: few; CDR3 protein: ASSYPGHKTQY
J gene: TRBJ2-4; V gene: TRBV14; clone size: NA; CDR3 protein: ASSQLEGGIQY
J gene: TRBJ2-7; V gene: TRBV27; clone size: few; CDR3 protein: ASKTSGSYEQY
J gene: TRBJ2-2; V gene: TRBV21-1; clone size: NA; CDR3 protein: ASSKSGENNRDRENTGELF
J gene: TRBJ1-2; V gene: TRBV10-3; clone size: NA; CDR3 protein: AITWTDSGGYT
J gene: TRBJ2-5; V gene: TRBV4-1; clone size: NA; CDR3 protein: ASSQVFTAQETQY
J gene: TRBJ2-3; V gene: TRBV24-1; clone size: NA; CDR3 protein: ATSEPPTDTQY
J gene: TRBJ1-6; V gene: TRBV11-2; clone size: NA; CDR3 protein: ASKPSSSYNSPLH
J gene: TRBJ1-5; V gene: TRBV27; clone size: NA; CDR3 protein: ASSFSYPQGFGNQPQH
J gene: TRBJ1-2; V gene: TRBV29-1; clone size: few; CDR3 protein: SGGGADGYT
J gene: TRBJ1-2; V gene: TRBV12-3/TRBV12-4; clone size: NA; CDR3 protein: ASSFLRGQGRAGGYT
J gene: TRBJ2-4; V gene: TRBV7-8; clone size: NA; CDR3 protein: AGSLRSGLNIQY
J gene: TRBJ2-7; V gene: TRBV9; clone size: few; CDR3 protein: ASSVDPAGVYEQY
J gene: TRBJ1-5; V gene: TRBV27; clone size: few; CDR3 protein: ASSTPGPNQPQH
J gene: TRBJ2-5; V gene: TRBV29-1; clone size: many; CDR3 protein: SVFGRQGETQY
J gene: TRBJ1-1; V gene: TRBV5-1; clone size: few; CDR3 protein: ASSLEPVGYTEAF
J gene: TRBJ1-1; V gene: TRBV2; clone size: many; CDR3 protein: ASSVDREGAF
J gene: TRBJ2-6; V gene: TRBV29-1; clone size: few; CDR3 protein: SVGISASGANVLT
J gene: TRBJ1-1; V gene: TRBV10-3; clone size: NA; CDR3 protein: AISDHTEAF
J gene: TRBJ2-1; V gene: TRBV9; clone size: NA; CDR3 protein: ASSTGGSYNEQF
J gene: TRBJ2-5; V gene: TRBV9; clone size: few; CDR3 protein: ASSPRGSGGPRETQY